This T cell receptor beta chain was documented in a study of T cells in Graves' hyperthyroidism and ophthalmopathy. Germline V gene sequence: CDR1 LNHDA, CDR2 SQIVND (reference sequence). The CDR3 contains 16 residues. The V segment lost 6 bases and the J segment 5 bases; nucleotides outside the gene matches: 12. RNA transcripts provided the source from which TCR beta CDR3 regions were amplified. Researchers ran a first-round RT-PCR on the TCR CDR3 using the HTBI primer set. Each CDR3 protein gets one entry after TCRdb re-called the multiplex PCR reads with MiXCR. Among hundreds of thousands of distinct CDR3 sequences listed, 11% to 15% were seen once. The definition of stable Graves' hyperthyroidism was no ophthalmopathy progression within 18 months. The authors took PBMCs from over 8.5 ml fresh peripheral blood. This clonotype showed up just a few times. Its matching antigen is unknown. Study-level findings and limits: Separating ophthalmopathy from stable hyperthyroidism was achieved by a 13 V-J model. Appearing also in blood were most of the thyroid clonotypes expanded above 0.001.

The chain carries TRBV19 and TRBJ2-2; 7 positions match TRBD1. Sequenced input: blood. The receptor was derived from a woman aged 18 to 35 with Graves' hyperthyroidism. The CDR3 DNA reads TGTGCCAGTAGACGAACCGGGACAGAGGGAACCGGGGAGCTGTTTTTT. As protein: CASRRTGTEGTGELFF. Full variable domain (remainder filled in from reference TRBV19 and TRBJ2-2): DGGITQSPKYLFRKEGQNVTLSCEQNLNHDAMYWYRQDPGQGLRLIYYSQIVNDFQKGDIAEGYSVSREKKESFPLTVTSAQKNPTAFYLCASRRTGTEGTGELFFGEGSRLTVL.